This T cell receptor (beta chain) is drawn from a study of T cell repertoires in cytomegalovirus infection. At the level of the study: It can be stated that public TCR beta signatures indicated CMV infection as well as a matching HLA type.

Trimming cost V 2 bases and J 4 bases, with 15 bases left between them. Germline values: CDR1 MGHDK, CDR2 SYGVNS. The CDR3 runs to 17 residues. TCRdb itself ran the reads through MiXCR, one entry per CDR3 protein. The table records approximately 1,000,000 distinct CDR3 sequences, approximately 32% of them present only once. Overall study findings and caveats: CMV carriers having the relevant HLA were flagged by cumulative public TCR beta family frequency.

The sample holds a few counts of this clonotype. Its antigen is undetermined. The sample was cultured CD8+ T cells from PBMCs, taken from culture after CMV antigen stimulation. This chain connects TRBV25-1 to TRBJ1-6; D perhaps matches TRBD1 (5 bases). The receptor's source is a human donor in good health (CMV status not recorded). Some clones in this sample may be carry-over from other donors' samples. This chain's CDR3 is CASSESPDGAYNSPLHF. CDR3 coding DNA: TGTGCCAGCAGTGAAAGCCCGGACGGGGCTTATAATTCACCCCTCCACTTT.